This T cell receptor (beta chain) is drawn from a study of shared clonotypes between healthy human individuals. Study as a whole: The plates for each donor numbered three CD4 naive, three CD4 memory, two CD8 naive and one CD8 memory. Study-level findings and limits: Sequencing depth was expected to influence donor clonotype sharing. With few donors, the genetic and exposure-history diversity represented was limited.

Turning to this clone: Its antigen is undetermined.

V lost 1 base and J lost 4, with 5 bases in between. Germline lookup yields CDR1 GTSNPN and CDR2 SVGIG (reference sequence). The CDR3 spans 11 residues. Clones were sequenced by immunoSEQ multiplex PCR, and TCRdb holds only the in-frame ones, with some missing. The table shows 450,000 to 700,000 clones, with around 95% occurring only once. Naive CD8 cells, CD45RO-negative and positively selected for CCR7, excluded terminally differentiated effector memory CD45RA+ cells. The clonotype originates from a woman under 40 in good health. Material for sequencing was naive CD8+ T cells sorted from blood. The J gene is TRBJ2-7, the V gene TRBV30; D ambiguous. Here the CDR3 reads CAWSAAYEQYF. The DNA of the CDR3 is TGTGCCTGGAGTGCCGCTTACGAGCAGTACTTC.